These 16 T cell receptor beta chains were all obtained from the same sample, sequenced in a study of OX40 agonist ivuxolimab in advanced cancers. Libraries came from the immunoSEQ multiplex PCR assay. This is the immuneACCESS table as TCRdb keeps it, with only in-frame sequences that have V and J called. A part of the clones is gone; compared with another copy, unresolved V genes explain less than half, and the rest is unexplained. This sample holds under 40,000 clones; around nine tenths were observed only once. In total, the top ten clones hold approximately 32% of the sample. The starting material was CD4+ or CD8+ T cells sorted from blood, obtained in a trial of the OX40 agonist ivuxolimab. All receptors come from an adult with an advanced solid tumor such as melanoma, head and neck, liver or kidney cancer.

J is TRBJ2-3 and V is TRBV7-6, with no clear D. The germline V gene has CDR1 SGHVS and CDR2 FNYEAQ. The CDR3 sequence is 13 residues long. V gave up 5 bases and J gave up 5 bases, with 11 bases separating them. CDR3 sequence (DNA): TGTGCCAGCAGCGTCGGAAGGGAAGATACGCAGTATTTT. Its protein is CASSVGREDTQYF.

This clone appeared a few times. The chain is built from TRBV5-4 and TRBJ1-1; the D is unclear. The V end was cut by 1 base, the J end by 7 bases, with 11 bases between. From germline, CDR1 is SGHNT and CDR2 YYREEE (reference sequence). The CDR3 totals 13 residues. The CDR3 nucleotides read TGTGCCAGCAGCTTGAAAGGCAAAAGTGAAGCTTTCTTT. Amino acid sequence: CASSLKGKSEAFF.

The CDR3, as DNA: TGTGCCAGCCCTTCTAGCGGCGTGGGTGATACGCAGTATTTT. Amino acid sequence: CASPSSGVGDTQYF. The chain links TRBV2 to TRBJ2-3, with TRBD2 matching over 7 bases. The germline CDR1 and CDR2 sequences are SNHLY and FYNNEI. V lost 8 bases, J lost 6 bases, and 11 bases stayed unmatched. The CDR3 spans 14 residues.

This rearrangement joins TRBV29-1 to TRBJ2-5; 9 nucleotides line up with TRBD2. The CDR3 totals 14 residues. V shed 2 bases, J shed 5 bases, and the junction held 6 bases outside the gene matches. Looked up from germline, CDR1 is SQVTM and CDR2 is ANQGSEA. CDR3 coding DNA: TGCAGCGTTGAATTTGCGGGAGGGGGGGAGACCCAGTACTTC. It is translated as CSVEFAGGGETQYF. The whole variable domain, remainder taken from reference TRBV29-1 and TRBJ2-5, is SAVISQKPSRDICQRGTSLTIQCQVDSQVTMMFWYRQQPGQSLTLIATANQGSEATYESGFVIDKFPISRPNLTFSTLTVSNMSPEDSSIYLCSVEFAGGGETQYFGPGTRLLVL.

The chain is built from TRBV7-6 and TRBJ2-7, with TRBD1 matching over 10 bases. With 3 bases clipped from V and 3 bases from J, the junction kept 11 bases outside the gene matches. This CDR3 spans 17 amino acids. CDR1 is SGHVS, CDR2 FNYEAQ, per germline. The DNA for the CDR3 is TGTGCCAGCAGCTTGTGGGACAGGGGTAGGGATTTCTACGAGCAGTACTTC. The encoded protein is CASSLWDRGRDFYEQYF.

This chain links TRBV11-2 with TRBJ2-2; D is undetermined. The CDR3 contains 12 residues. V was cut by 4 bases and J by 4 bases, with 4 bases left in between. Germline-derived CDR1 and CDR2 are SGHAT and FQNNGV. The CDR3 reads CASSSPTGELFF. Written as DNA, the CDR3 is TGTGCCAGCAGCTCTCCCACCGGGGAGCTGTTTTTT.

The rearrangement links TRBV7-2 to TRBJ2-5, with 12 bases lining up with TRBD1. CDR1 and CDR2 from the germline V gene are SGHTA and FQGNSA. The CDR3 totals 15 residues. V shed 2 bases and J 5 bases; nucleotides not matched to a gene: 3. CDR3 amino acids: CASSLRDRGLETQYF. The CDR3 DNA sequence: TGTGCCAGCAGCTTAAGGGACAGGGGGCTGGAGACCCAGTACTTC.

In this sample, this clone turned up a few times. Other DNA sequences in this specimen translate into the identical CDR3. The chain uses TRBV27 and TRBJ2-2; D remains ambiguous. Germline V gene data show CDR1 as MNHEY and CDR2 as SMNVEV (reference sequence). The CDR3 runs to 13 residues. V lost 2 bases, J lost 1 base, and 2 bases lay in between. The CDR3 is CASSLVNTGELFF. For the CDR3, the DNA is TGTGCCAGCAGTTTAGTGAACACCGGGGAGCTGTTTTTT.

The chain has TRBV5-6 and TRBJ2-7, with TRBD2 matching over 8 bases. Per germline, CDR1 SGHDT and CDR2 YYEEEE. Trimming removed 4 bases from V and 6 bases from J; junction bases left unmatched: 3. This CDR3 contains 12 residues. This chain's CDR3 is CASSPGGLEQYF. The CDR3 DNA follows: TGTGCCAGCAGCCCGGGGGGGCTCGAGCAGTACTTC. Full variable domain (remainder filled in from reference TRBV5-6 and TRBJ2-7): DAGVTQSPTHLIKTRGQQVTLRCSPKSGHDTVSWYQQALGQGPQFIFQYYEEEERQRGNFPDRFSGHQFPNYSSELNVNALLLGDSALYLCASSPGGLEQYFGPGTRLTVT.

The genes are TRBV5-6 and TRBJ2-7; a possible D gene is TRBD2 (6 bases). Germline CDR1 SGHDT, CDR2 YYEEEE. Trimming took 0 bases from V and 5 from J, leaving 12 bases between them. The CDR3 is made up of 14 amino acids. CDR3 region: CASSLGDSFHEQYF. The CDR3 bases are TGTGCCAGCAGCTTGGGGGACTCCTTCCACGAGCAGTACTTC.

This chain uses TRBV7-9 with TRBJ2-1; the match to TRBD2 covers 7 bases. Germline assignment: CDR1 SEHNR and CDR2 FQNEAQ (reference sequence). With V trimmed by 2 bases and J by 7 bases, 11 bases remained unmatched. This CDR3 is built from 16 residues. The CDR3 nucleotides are TGTGCCAGCAGCTTATTGGTGGGAGGGCCCGGGAATGAGCAGTTCTTC. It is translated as CASSLLVGGPGNEQFF.

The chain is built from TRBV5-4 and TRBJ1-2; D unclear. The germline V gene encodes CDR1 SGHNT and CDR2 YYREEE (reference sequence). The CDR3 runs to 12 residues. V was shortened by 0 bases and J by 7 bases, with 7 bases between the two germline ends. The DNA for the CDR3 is TGTGCCAGCAGCTTGGGAGGGCTTGGCTACACCTTC. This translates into CASSLGGLGYTF.

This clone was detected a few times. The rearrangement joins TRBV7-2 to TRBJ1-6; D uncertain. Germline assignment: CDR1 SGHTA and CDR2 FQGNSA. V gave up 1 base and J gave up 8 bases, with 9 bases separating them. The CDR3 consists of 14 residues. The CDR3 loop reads CASSLEEGYSPLHF. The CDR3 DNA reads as TGTGCCAGCAGCTTAGAAGAGGGCTATTCACCCCTCCACTTT.

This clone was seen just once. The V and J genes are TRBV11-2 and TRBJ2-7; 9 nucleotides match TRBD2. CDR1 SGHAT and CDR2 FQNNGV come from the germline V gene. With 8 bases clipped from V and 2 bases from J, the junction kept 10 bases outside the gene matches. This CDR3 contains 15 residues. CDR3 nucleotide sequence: TGTGCCAGCGGCCCGGGGCGGGAGGGCCCCTACGAGCAGTACTTC. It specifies CASGPGREGPYEQYF.

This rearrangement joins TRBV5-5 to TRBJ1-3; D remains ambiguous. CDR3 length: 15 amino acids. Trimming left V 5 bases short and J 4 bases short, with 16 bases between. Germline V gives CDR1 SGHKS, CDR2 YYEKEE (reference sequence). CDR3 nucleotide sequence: TGTGCCAGCAGACCTGGGCATACTCTGGGAAACACCATATATTTT. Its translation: CASRPGHTLGNTIYF.

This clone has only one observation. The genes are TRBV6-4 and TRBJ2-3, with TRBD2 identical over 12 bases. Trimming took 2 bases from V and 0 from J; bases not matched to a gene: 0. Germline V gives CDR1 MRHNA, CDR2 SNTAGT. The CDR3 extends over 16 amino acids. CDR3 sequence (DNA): TGTGCCAGCAGTGACGGACTAGCGGGGAGCACAGATACGCAGTATTTT. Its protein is CASSDGLAGSTDTQYF.